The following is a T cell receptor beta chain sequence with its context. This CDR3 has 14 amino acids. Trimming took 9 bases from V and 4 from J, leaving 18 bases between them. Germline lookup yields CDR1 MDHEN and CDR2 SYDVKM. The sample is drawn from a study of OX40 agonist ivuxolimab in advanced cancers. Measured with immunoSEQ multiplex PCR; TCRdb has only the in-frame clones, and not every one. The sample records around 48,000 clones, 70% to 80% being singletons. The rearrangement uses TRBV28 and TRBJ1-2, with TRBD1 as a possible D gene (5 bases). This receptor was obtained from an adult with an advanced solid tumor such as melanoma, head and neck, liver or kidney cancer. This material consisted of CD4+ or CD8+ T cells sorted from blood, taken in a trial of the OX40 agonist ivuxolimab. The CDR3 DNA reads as TGTGCCAGTAACCGGGGCCAAGCTTCCTATGGCTACACCTTC. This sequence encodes CASNRGQASYGYTF.